The next 27 T cell receptor beta chains were all read from a single sample in a study of blood T cell repertoires in COVID-19. Sequenced by immunoSEQ multiplex PCR; TCRdb stores in-frame clones only, minus some. The sample lists 200,000 to 250,000 clones, 70% to 90% occurring once. Sequenced input: peripheral blood. These receptors originate from a woman aged 50 to 60 with COVID-19, enrolled during active disease.

This clone appeared a few times. At one boundary the junction diverges from the germline segment, which might be a read error. This chain links TRBV10-1 with TRBJ1-5; 7 bases agree with TRBD1. Germline CDR1 reads WNHNN; CDR2 reads SYGVQD (reference sequence). The CDR3 sequence is 14 residues long. CDR3 DNA sequence: TGCGCCAGCAGTGAGTCAGGGGGCAAACAGCCCCAGCATTTT. Protein sequence: CASSESGGKQPQHF.

The chain has TRBV28 and TRBJ2-3; TRBD2 matches 10 bases. Trimming at V came to 6 bases and at J to 3 bases, leaving 3 bases not matched to a gene. The germline V gene encodes CDR1 MDHEN and CDR2 SYDVKM. This CDR3 comprises 14 residues. CDR3 sequence reads: CASRSGGVTDTQYF. In nucleotides, the CDR3 is TGTGCCAGCAGGAGCGGGGGGGTAACAGATACGCAGTATTTT.

This chain uses TRBV7-7 with TRBJ2-7; weak D call: TRBD2 (5 bases). Germline loops: CDR1 SSHAT, CDR2 FNYEAQ (reference sequence). The V gene lost 2 bases and the J gene lost 5 bases, with 10 bases spanning the gap. The CDR3 is 13 residues long. This CDR3 is CASSLSPGDEQYV. The CDR3 DNA sequence: TGTGCCAGCAGCTTAAGCCCCGGGGACGAGCAGTACGTC.

This chain links TRBV19 with TRBJ2-2; 8 positions match TRBD1. The CDR3 is 15 residues long. Germline assignment: CDR1 LNHDA and CDR2 SQIVND (reference sequence). V lost 6 bases, J lost 5 bases, and 8 bases stayed unmatched. The CDR3 bases are TGTGCCAGTAGGAAAGGGACAGGAGGGACCGGGGAGCTGTTTTTT. It codes for CASRKGTGGTGELFF.

The chain employs TRBV14 and TRBJ2-7; 7 bases match TRBD1. CDR3 length: 14 amino acids. Looked up from germline, CDR1 is SGHDN and CDR2 is FVKESK. With V trimmed by 4 bases and J by 5 bases, 8 bases remained unmatched. DNA for the CDR3: TGTGCCAGCAGCCGGAGACAGGGAACCCACGAGCAGTACTTC. Translation gives CASSRRQGTHEQYF.

The sample holds a few counts of this clone. The V and J genes are TRBV15 and TRBJ1-2; D not resolved. The CDR3 runs to 14 residues. The V end was cut by 3 bases, the J end by 4 bases, with 12 bases between. Germline-derived CDR1 and CDR2 are LNHNV and YYDKDF (reference sequence). The CDR3 coding sequence is TGTGCCACCAGCAGTCGGTCGGCGGGCTATGGCTACACCTTC. Its protein is CATSSRSAGYGYTF.

The J gene is TRBJ1-1, the V gene TRBV7-9; D gene uncertain. V was cut by 5 bases and J by 3 bases, with 13 bases left in between. Germline assignment: CDR1 SEHNR and CDR2 FQNEAQ (reference sequence). CDR3 length equals 14 residues. Written as DNA, the CDR3 is TGTGCCAGCAGCCCGCCCGACATATACACTGAAGCTTTCTTT. This gives the protein CASSPPDIYTEAFF. Full variable domain (remainder filled in from reference TRBV7-9 and TRBJ1-1): DTGVSQNPRHKITKRGQNVTFRCDPISEHNRLYWYRQTLGQGPEFLTYFQNEAQLEKSRLLSDRFSAERPKGSFSTLEIQRTEQGDSAMYLCASSPPDIYTEAFFGQGTRLTVV.

The genes are TRBV19 and TRBJ1-1; 8 bases map to TRBD1. The V segment lost 8 bases and the J segment 4 bases; nucleotides outside the gene matches: 6. CDR1 is LNHDA and CDR2 is SQIVND in the germline V gene (reference sequence). CDR3 size: 13 residues. CDR3 in DNA: TGTGCCAGTGATAATACAGGGGGCACTGAAGCTTTCTTT. Translated: CASDNTGGTEAFF.

The CDR3 nucleotides read TGTGCCAGCAGTTGGGGCCCCTACAATGAGCAGTTCTTC. Translated, it gives CASSWGPYNEQFF. V and J are TRBV27 and TRBJ2-1; a weak D match, TRBD1 (5 bases). With 4 bases removed from V and 2 bases from J, the gap between germline ends came to 6 bases. CDR1 MNHEY and CDR2 SMNVEV come from the germline V gene (reference sequence). This CDR3 contains 13 residues.

This clone has a single count. The chain is built from TRBV11-2 and TRBJ2-1, with 7 nucleotides matching TRBD1. Germline-derived CDR1 and CDR2 are SGHAT and FQNNGV. V was clipped by 2 bases and J by 9 bases; unmatched bases: 10. The CDR3 is 15 amino acids. CDR3 in amino acids: CASSLPTGVQGEQFF. CDR3 in DNA: TGTGCCAGCAGCTTACCTACAGGGGTGCAGGGTGAGCAGTTCTTC.

Details on this clone: The same CDR3 also results from other DNA sequences found in this sample. The chain joins TRBV11-2 to TRBJ2-2, with TRBD2 matching 8 bases. The CDR3 loop spans 13 amino acids. Germline CDR1 SGHAT, CDR2 FQNNGV. Germline trimming cut 5 bases from V and 6 bases from J; bases unmatched to any gene: 2. CDR3 protein: CASSLGGAGELFF. CDR3 in DNA: TGTGCCAGCAGCCTCGGGGGGGCCGGGGAGCTGTTTTTT.

This chain links TRBV5-8 with TRBJ2-5; TRBD2 matches 7 bases. The CDR3 runs to 15 residues. With V trimmed by 3 bases and J by 2 bases, 7 bases remained unmatched. Germline assignment: CDR1 SGHTS and CDR2 YDEGEE. The CDR3 sequence: CASSSKWGGQETQYF. In nucleotides, the CDR3 is TGTGCCAGCAGCTCTAAGTGGGGGGGACAAGAGACCCAGTACTTC.

This sequence joins TRBV5-1 and TRBJ2-7; the match to TRBD2 covers 10 bases. With 0 bases clipped from V and 6 bases from J, the junction kept 6 bases outside the gene matches. Germline V CDR1 and CDR2: SGHRS, YFSETQ. This CDR3 comprises 15 residues. The CDR3 region has the DNA TGCGCCAGCAGCTTGGTGGGGACTAGCGAGGCCGAGCAGTACTTC. As protein: CASSLVGTSEAEQYF.

In its sample, this clone was seen once. J is TRBJ2-1 and V is TRBV6-5, with 10 positions matching TRBD2. The V gene's germline CDR1 is MNHEY and CDR2 SVGAGI. Trimming removed 6 bases from V and 7 bases from J; junction bases left unmatched: 9. The CDR3 covers 15 residues. CDR3 coding DNA: TGTGCCAGCAGAAGCGGGGGGGCCTTGGGTAATGAGCAGTTCTTC. Translating it yields CASRSGGALGNEQFF.

About this clone itself: Within the sample, other DNA sequences also encode this same CDR3. The chain combines TRBV27 with TRBJ1-2, with 8 bases lining up with TRBD1. Germline values: CDR1 MNHEY, CDR2 SMNVEV (reference sequence). This CDR3 has 14 residues. V was pared by 6 bases and J by 2 bases, with 5 bases of the junction left unmatched. CDR3 in DNA: TGTGCCAGCAGCCCCCGACAGGGGAACTATGGCTACACCTTC. Protein product: CASSPRQGNYGYTF.

The J gene is TRBJ1-1, the V gene TRBV18; 9 bases align to TRBD1. This CDR3 has 13 amino acids. Germline V lookup: CDR1 KGHSH, CDR2 LQKENI. V shed 5 bases and J 6 bases; nucleotides not matched to a gene: 4. CDR3 amino acids: CASSKDRGAEAFF. The CDR3 DNA reads TGTGCCAGCTCAAAGGACAGGGGTGCTGAAGCTTTCTTT.

This rearrangement joins TRBV19 to TRBJ1-4; 7 bases agree with TRBD1. Germline CDR1 is LNHDA and CDR2 is SQIVND (reference sequence). CDR3 length: 15 residues. V lost 5 bases and J lost 4; bases outside the gene matches: 7. CDR3 in DNA: TGTGCCAGTAGTCCGCGACAGGGCCTTAATGAAAAACTGTTTTTT. It codes for CASSPRQGLNEKLFF.

The chain carries TRBV6-5 and TRBJ1-3, with TRBD1 identical over 7 bases. This CDR3 comprises 13 residues. CDR1 MNHEY and CDR2 SVGAGI come from the germline V gene. Trimming cost V 6 bases and J 4 bases; bases outside gene matches: 3. The CDR3 sequence is CASRTGSGNTIYF. In nucleotides, the CDR3 is TGTGCCAGCAGGACAGGGTCCGGAAACACCATATATTTT.

The rearrangement uses TRBV2 and TRBJ2-7; tentative D call: TRBD2 (6 bases). Trimming left V 6 bases short and J 4 bases short, with 16 bases between. The CDR3 has 14 amino acids. The germline V gene has CDR1 SNHLY and CDR2 FYNNEI. Here the CDR3 reads CASSPGTLRYEQYF. The DNA of the CDR3 is TGTGCCAGCAGCCCCGGGACTCTCAGGTACGAGCAGTACTTC.

This chain connects TRBV18 to TRBJ2-3; no definite D call. In germline, CDR1 is KGHSH, CDR2 LQKENI. The CDR3 runs 14 residues. V was trimmed by 3 bases and J by 2 bases, leaving 9 bases between them. Here the CDR3 reads CASSPRFNTDTQYF. The CDR3 region has the DNA TGTGCCAGCTCACCGAGATTTAACACAGATACGCAGTATTTT.

The chain recombines TRBV6-5 with TRBJ2-7; the match to TRBD1 covers 8 bases. J lost 6 bases, V lost 6 bases, and 10 bases had no gene match. The CDR3 runs 14 residues. CDR1 MNHEY and CDR2 SVGAGI come from the germline V gene. Here the CDR3 reads CASRGQGLTAEQYV. In nucleotides, the CDR3 is TGTGCCAGCAGAGGACAGGGCCTCACGGCCGAGCAGTACGTC.

The CDR3 coding sequence is TGTGCCAGCAGTCCACTCTCTAGCGGGGGTCCTTACGAGCAGTACGTC. Translating it yields CASSPLSSGGPYEQYV. The V and J genes are TRBV27 and TRBJ2-7; 10 bases agree with TRBD2. The CDR3 contains 16 residues. From germline, CDR1 is MNHEY and CDR2 SMNVEV (reference sequence). The junction had 11 bases not matched to a gene; V was cut back by 5 bases and J by 4 bases.

This clone was detected once. V usage is TRBV30 and J usage is TRBJ2-2; D is possibly TRBD2 (5 bases). This CDR3 spans 13 amino acids. Trimming took 7 bases from V and 1 from J, leaving 10 bases between them. Germline-derived CDR1 and CDR2 are GTSNPN and SVGIG (reference sequence). This chain's CDR3 is CAFNRENTGELFF. DNA for the CDR3: TGTGCCTTCAACCGGGAGAACACCGGGGAGCTGTTTTTT.

The chain recombines TRBV12-3 or TRBV12-4 with TRBJ1-2; a possible D gene is TRBD1 (5 bases). V was shortened by 5 bases and J by 4 bases, with 8 bases between the two germline ends. This CDR3 is built from 12 residues. The CDR3 nucleotides are TGTGCCAGCAGTGACGGGGGCTATGGCTACACCTTC. Amino acids: CASSDGGYGYTF.

V gene TRBV7-2 combines with J gene TRBJ1-2, with no clear D. V lost 6 bases and J lost 6, with 20 bases in between. CDR1 and CDR2 from the germline V gene are SGHTA and FQGNSA. The CDR3 consists of 15 residues. The CDR3 reads CASRPRLSGGHGYTF. The CDR3 DNA follows: TGTGCCAGCAGACCTCGCCTTTCGGGAGGGCATGGCTACACCTTC.

V gene TRBV18 combines with J gene TRBJ1-2; D is uncertain. Germline CDR1 reads KGHSH; CDR2 reads LQKENI. The CDR3 is 18 amino acids. Between the trimmed V and J ends, which lost 10 bases and 0 bases, there was a span of 27 bases. In DNA, the CDR3 is TGTGCCACCACTACCAGTCAGATATCCCTACTTGCTAACTATGGCTACACCTTC. Translated, it gives CATTTSQISLLANYGYTF.

V is TRBV7-2 and J is TRBJ2-2; D gene uncertain. Germline CDR1 is SGHTA and CDR2 is FQGNSA. The CDR3 totals 14 residues. V lost 1 base and J lost 6, with 9 bases in between. The CDR3 region has the DNA TGTGCCAGCAGCTTAGGTTGGTCAGCCGGGGAGCTGTTTTTT. It encodes CASSLGWSAGELFF.